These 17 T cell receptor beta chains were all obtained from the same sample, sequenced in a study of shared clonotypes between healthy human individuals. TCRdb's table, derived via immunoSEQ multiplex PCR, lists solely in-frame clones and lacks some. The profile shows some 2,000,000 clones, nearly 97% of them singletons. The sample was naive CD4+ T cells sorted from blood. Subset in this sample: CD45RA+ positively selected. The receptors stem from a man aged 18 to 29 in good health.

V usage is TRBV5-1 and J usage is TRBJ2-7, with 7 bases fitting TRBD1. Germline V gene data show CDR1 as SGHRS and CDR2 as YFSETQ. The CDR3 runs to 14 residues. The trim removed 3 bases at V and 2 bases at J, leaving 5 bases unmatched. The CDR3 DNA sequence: TGCGCCAGCAGCTGGACAGGACCCCCCTACGAGCAGTACTTC. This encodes CASSWTGPPYEQYF.

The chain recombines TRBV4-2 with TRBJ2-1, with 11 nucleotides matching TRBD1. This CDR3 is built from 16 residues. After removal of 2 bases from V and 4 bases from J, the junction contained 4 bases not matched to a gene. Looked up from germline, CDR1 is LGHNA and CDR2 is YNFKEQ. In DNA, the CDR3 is TGTGCCAGCAGCCAAAGGACAGGGGGCGGATACAATGAGCAGTTCTTC. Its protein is CASSQRTGGGYNEQFF.

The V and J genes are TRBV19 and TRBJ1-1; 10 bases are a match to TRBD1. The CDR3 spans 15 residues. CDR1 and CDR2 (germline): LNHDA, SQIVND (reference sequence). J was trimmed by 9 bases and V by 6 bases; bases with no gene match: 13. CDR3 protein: CASSDSGQGPAKAFF. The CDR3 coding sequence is TGTGCCAGTAGCGATTCGGGACAGGGGCCCGCGAAAGCTTTCTTT.

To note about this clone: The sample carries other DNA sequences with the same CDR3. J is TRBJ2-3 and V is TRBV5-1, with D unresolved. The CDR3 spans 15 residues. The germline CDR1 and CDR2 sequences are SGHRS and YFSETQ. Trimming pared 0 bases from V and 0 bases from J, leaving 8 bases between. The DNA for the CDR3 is TGCGCCAGCAGCTTGGGGTCAACTAGCACAGATACGCAGTATTTT. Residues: CASSLGSTSTDTQYF.

CDR3 protein: CASSIVHGMNTEAFF. The CDR3 nucleotides are TGTGCCAGTAGTATAGTTCACGGAATGAACACTGAAGCTTTCTTT. The chain uses TRBV19 and TRBJ1-1; the D is unclear. CDR1 is LNHDA and CDR2 is SQIVND in the germline V gene (reference sequence). V lost 1 base and J 0 bases, leaving 9 bases between the germline ends. The CDR3 covers 15 residues.

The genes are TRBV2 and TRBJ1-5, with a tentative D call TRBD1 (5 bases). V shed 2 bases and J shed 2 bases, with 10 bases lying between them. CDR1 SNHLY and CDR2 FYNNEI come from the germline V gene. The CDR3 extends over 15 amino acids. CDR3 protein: CASSERGIGNQPQHF. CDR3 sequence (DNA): TGTGCCAGCAGTGAACGGGGGATCGGCAATCAGCCCCAGCATTTT.

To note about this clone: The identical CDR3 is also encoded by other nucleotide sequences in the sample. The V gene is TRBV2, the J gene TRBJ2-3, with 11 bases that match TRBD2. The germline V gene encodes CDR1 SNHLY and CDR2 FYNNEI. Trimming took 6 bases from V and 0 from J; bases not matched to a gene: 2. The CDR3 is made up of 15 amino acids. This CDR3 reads CASRLAGGSTDTQYF. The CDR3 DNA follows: TGTGCCAGCAGATTAGCGGGAGGGAGCACAGATACGCAGTATTTT.

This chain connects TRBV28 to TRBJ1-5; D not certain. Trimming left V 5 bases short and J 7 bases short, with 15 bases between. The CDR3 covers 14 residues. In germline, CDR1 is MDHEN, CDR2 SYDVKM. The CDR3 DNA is TGTGCCAGCAGTCCCGACCACATCAGGCAGCCCCAGCATTTT. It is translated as CASSPDHIRQPQHF.

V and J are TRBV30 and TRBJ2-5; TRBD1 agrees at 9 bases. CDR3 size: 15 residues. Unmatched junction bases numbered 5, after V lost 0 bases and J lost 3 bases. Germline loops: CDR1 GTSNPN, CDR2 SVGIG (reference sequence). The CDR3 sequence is CAWSVLGQGKETQYF. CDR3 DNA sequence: TGTGCCTGGAGTGTACTTGGACAGGGGAAAGAGACCCAGTACTTC.

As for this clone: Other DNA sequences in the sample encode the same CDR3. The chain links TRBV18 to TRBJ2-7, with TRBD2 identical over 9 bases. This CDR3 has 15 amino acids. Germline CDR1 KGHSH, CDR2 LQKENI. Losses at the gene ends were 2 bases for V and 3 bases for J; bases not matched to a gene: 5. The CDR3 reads CASSPSGTSSYEQYF. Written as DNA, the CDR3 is TGTGCCAGCTCACCATCCGGGACTAGCAGCTACGAGCAGTACTTC.

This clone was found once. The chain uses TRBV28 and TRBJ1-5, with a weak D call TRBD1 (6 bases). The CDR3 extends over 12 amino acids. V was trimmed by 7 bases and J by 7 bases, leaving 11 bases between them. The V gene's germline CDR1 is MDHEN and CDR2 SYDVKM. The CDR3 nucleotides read TGTGCCAGCACCATAGGGGGGCAGCCCCAGCATTTT. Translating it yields CASTIGGQPQHF.

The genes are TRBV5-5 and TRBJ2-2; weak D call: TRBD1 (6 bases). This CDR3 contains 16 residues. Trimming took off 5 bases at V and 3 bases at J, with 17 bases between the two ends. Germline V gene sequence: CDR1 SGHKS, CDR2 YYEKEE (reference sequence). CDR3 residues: CASRATGWYDTGELFF. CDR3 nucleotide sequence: TGTGCCAGCAGAGCTACAGGGTGGTACGACACCGGGGAGCTGTTTTTT.

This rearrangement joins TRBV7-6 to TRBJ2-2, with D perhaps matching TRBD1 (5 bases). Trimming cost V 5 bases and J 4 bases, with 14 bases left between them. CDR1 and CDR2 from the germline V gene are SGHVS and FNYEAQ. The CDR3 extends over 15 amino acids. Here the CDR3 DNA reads TGTGCCAGCAGCCCTGGGCAGGGAACCACCGGGGAGCTGTTTTTT. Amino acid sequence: CASSPGQGTTGELFF. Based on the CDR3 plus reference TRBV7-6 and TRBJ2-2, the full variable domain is GAGVSQSPRYKVTKRGQDVALRCDPISGHVSLYWYRQALGQGPEFLTYFNYEAQQDKSGLPNDRFSAERPEGSISTLTIQRTEQRDSAMYRCASSPGQGTTGELFFGEGSRLTVL.

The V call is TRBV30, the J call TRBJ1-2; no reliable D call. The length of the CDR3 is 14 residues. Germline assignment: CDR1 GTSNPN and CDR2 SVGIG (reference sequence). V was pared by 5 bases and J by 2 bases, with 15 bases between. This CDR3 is CAWVAETENYGYTF. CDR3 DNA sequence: TGTGCCTGGGTGGCGGAGACTGAGAACTATGGCTACACCTTC.

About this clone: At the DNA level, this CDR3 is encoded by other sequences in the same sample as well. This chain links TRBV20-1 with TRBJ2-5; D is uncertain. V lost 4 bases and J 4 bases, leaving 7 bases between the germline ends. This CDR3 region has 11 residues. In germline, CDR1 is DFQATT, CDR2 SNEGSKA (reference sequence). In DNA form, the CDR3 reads TGCAGTGCTACCCTCCTAGAGACCCAGTACTTC. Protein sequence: CSATLLETQYF.

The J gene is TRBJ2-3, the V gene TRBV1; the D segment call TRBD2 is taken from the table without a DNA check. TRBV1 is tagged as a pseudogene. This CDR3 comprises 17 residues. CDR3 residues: CTSSHADVDYSTDTQYF. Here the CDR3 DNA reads TGCACCAGCAGCCATGCCGACGTGGACTATAGCACAGATACGCAGTATTTT.

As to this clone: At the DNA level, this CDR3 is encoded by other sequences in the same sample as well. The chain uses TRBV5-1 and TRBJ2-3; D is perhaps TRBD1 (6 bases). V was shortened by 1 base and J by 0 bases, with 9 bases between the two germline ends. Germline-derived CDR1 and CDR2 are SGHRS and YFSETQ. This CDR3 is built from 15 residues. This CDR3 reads CASSLYGGSTDTQYF. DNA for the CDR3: TGCGCCAGCAGCTTGTATGGGGGCAGCACAGATACGCAGTATTTT.